The clone carrying this T cell receptor beta chain was counted once. The data stem from a study of OX40 agonist ivuxolimab in advanced cancers. Method: immunoSEQ multiplex PCR; TCRdb's copy keeps in-frame clones and lacks some. The sample contains 75,000 to 95,000 clones, roughly 90% of which appear only once. The CDR3 is made up of 16 amino acids. Germline CDR1 is SGHDT and CDR2 is YYEEEE. J was trimmed by 0 bases and V by 5 bases; bases with no gene match: 9. The rearrangement uses TRBV5-6 and TRBJ1-1; 8 nucleotides line up with TRBD1. Sequencing was performed on CD4+ or CD8+ T cells sorted from blood, taken in a trial of the OX40 agonist ivuxolimab. The sequence derives from an adult with an advanced solid tumor such as melanoma, head and neck, liver or kidney cancer. The CDR3 loop reads CASRRQGLTMNTEAFF. DNA of the CDR3: TGTGCCAGCAGACGACAGGGGTTAACTATGAACACTGAAGCTTTCTTT. Full variable domain (missing parts from reference TRBV5-6 and TRBJ1-1): DAGVTQSPTHLIKTRGQQVTLRCSPKSGHDTVSWYQQALGQGPQFIFQYYEEEERQRGNFPDRFSGHQFPNYSSELNVNALLLGDSALYLCASRRQGLTMNTEAFFGQGTRLTVV.